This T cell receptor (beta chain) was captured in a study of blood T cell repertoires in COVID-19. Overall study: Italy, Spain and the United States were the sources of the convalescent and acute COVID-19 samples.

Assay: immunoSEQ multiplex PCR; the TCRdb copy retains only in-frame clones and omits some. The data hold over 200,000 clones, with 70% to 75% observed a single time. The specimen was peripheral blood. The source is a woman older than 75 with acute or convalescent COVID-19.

The CDR3 DNA sequence: TGCGCCAGCAGCTTAAGTCAGGGGGCTGAGGACGGGACCCAGTACTTC. Encoded protein: CASSLSQGAEDGTQYF. The J gene is TRBJ2-5, the V gene TRBV5-1, with 8 bases fitting TRBD1. CDR1 and CDR2 (germline): SGHRS, YFSETQ. This CDR3 comprises 16 residues. V gave up 2 bases and J gave up 7 bases; unmatched junction bases: 13.